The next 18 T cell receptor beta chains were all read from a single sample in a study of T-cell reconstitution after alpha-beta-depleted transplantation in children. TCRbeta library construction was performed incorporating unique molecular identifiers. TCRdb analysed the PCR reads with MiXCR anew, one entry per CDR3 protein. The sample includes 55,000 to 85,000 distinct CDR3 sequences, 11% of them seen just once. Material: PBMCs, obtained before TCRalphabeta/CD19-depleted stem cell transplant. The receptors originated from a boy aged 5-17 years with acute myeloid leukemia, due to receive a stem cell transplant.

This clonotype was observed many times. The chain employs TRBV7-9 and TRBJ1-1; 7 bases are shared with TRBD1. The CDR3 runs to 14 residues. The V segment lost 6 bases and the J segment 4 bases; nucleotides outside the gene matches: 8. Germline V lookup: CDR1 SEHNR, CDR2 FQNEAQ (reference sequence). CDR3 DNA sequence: TGTGCCAGCAGAACCAACAGGGGCAGCACTGAAGCTTTCTTT. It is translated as CASRTNRGSTEAFF.

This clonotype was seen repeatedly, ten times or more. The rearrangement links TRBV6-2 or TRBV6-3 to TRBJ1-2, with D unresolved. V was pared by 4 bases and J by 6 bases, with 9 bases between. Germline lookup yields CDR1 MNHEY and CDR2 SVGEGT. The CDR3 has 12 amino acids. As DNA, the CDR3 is TGTGCCAGCAGTTCCGGCGTCGATGGCTACACCTTC. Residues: CASSSGVDGYTF.

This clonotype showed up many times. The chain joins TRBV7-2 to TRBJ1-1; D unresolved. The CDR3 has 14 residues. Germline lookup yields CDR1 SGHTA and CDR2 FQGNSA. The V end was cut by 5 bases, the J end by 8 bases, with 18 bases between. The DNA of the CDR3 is TGTGCCAGCAGCCCACGTGCTGCGGGCAGGGAAGCTTTCTTT. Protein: CASSPRAAGREAFF.

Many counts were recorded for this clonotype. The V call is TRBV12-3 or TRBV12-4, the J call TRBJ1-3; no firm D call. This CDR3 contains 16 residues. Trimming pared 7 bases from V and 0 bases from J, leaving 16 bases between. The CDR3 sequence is CASKDPRNHSGNTIYF. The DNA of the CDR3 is TGTGCCAGCAAGGACCCGCGTAACCACTCTGGAAACACCATATATTTT.

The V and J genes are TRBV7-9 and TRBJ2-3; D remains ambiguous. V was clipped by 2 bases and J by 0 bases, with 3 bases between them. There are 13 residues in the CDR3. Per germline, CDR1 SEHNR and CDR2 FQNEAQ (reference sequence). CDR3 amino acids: CASSLLSTDTQYF. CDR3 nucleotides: TGTGCCAGCAGCTTACTGAGCACAGATACGCAGTATTTT. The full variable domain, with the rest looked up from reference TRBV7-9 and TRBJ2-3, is DTGVSQNPRHKITKRGQNVTFRCDPISEHNRLYWYRQTLGQGPEFLTYFQNEAQLEKSRLLSDRFSAERPKGSFSTLEIQRTEQGDSAMYLCASSLLSTDTQYFGPGTRLTVL.

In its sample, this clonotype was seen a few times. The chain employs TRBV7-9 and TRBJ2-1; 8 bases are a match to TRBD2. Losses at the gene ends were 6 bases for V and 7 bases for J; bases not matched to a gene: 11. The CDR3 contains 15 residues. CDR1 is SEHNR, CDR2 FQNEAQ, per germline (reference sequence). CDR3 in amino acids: CASSRIAGRRNEQFF. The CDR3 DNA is TGTGCCAGCAGTCGAATAGCGGGAAGGAGAAATGAGCAGTTCTTC.

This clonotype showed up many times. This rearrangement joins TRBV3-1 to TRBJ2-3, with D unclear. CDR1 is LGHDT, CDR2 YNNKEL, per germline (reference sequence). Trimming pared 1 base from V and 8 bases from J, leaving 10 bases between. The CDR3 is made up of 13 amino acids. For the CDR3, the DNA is TGTGCCAGCAGCCAAGCTCGTTTAGGTACGCAGTATTTT. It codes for CASSQARLGTQYF.

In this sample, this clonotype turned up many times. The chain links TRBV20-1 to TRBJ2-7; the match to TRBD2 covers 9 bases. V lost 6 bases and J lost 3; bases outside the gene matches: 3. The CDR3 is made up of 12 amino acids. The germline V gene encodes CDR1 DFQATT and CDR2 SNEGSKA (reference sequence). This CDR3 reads CSANSGGYEQYV. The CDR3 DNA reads TGCAGTGCGAATAGCGGGGGCTACGAGCAGTACGTC.

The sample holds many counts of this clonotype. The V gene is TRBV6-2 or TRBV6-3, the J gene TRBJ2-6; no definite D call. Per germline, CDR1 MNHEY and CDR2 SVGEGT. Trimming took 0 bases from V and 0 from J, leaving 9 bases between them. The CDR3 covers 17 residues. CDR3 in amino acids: CASSYSRPSSGANVLTF. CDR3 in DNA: TGTGCCAGCAGTTACTCGAGGCCAAGCTCTGGGGCCAACGTCCTGACTTTC.

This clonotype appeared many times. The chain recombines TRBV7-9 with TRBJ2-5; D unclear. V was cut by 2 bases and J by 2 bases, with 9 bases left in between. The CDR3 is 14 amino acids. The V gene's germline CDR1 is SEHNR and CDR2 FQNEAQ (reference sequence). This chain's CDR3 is CASSLFRLQETQYF. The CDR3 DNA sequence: TGTGCCAGCAGCTTATTCCGTCTTCAAGAGACCCAGTACTTC.

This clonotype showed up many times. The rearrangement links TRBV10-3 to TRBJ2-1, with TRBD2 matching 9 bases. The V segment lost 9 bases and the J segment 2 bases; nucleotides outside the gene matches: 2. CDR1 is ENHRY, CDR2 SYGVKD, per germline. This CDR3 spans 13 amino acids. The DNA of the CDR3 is TGTGCCATTTTAGCGGGAGCCTACAATGAGCAGTTCTTC. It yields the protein CAILAGAYNEQFF.

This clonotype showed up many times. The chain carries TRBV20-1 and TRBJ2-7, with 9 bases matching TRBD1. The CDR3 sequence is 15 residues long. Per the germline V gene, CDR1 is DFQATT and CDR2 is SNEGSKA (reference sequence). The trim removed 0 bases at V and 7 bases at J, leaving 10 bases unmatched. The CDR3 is CSAREKTGGIGEQYF. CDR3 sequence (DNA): TGCAGTGCTAGAGAAAAGACAGGGGGGATTGGAGAGCAGTACTTC.

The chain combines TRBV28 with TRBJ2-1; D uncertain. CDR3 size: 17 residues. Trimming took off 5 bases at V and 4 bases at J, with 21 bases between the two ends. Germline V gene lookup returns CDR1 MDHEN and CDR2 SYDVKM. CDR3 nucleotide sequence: TGTGCCAGCAGTCCCTCTCGATTTAGTCCCCTATACAATGAGCAGTTCTTC. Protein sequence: CASSPSRFSPLYNEQFF.

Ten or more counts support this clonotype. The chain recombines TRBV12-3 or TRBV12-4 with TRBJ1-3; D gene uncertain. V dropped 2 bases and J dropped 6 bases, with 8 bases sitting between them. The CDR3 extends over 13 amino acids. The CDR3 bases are TGTGCCAGCAGTTTACGCAGGCAAAACACCATATATTTT. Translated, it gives CASSLRRQNTIYF.

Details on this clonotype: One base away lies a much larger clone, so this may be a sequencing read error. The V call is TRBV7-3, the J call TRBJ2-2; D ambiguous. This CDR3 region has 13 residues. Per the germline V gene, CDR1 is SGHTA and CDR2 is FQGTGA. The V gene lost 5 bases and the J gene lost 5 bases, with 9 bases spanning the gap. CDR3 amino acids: CASSPLRTGELFF. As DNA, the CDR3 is TGTGCCAGCAGCCCCCTAAGGACCGGGGAGCTGTTTTTT.

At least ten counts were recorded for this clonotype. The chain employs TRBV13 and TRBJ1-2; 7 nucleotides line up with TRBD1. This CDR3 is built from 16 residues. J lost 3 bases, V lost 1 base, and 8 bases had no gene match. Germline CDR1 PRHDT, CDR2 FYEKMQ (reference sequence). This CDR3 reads CASSLAGGPIDYGYTF. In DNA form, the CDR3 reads TGTGCCAGCAGCTTAGCAGGGGGACCGATAGACTATGGCTACACCTTC.

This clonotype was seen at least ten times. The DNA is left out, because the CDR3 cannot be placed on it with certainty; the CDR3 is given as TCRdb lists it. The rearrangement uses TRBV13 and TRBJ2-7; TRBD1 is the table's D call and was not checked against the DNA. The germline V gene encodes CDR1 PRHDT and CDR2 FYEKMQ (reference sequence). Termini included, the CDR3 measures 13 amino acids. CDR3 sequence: CASSLVGQGSAYF.

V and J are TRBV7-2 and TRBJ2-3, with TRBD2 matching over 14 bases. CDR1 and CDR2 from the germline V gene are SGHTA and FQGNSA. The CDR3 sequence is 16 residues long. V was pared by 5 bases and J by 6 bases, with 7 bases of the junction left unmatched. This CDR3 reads CASSPLTSGGADTQYF. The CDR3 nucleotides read TGTGCCAGCAGCCCACTGACTAGCGGGGGGGCGGATACGCAGTATTTT.